A selection of T cell receptor beta chains follows, all from one sample in a study of identical twins. TCRdb fed the 5' RACE reads into MiXCR, producing one record per CDR3 protein. The sample includes about 900,000 distinct CDR3 sequences, about 12% seen only once; the top ten take roughly 1.5%. A further study also used this sample, focusing on yellow fever vaccine responses in identical twins.

Sequencing was performed on PBMCs. All receptors derive from a woman younger than 35 in good health. CDR3s include the opening cysteine and the closing phenylalanine or tryptophan. A D gene is named only where the DNA matches it firmly. Rows give clone size only sometimes, using once, few, many, or a class for an expanded clone.

j_call v_call d_call clone_size cdr3_length cdr3_aa cdr3_nt
TRBJ2-3 TRBV24-1 TRBD2 few 18 CATSDPGTSGSVTDTQYF TGTGCCACCAGTGATCCCGGGACTAGCGGGAGTGTCACAGATACGCAGTATTTT
TRBJ2-5 TRBV9 TRBD2 few 18 CASSVGAGDWGFQETQYF TGTGCCAGCAGCGTCGGAGCGGGAGATTGGGGATTCCAAGAGACCCAGTACTTC
TRBJ2-3 TRBV27 TRBD2 . 15 CASSFAGVRTDTQYF TGTGCCAGCAGTTTCGCGGGAGTACGCACAGATACGCAGTATTTT
TRBJ2-3 TRBV7-8 . . 14 CASSLLRGTDTQYF TGTGCCAGCAGCTTATTGAGGGGCACAGATACGCAGTATTTT
TRBJ2-4 TRBV12-3/TRBV12-4 TRBD1 few 19 CASSRVPGQGGKAKNIQYF TGTGCCAGCAGCCGCGTACCCGGACAGGGCGGGAAGGCCAAAAACATTCAGTACTTC
TRBJ2-1 TRBV12-3/TRBV12-4 TRBD2 many 16 CASSGLAGSSYNEQFF TGTGCCAGCAGCGGACTAGCGGGATCCTCCTACAATGAGCAGTTCTTC
TRBJ1-1 TRBV27 . . 16 CASSLSAGGGSTEAFF TGTGCCAGCAGTTTATCGGCAGGTGGGGGATCCACTGAAGCTTTCTTT
TRBJ2-1 TRBV7-2 . many 15 CASSSRRERYNEQFF TGTGCCAGCAGCTCGAGGAGGGAACGCTACAATGAGCAGTTCTTC
TRBJ1-1 TRBV25-1 TRBD1 . 15 CASSASGGEGTEAFF TGTGCCAGCAGTGCCTCAGGGGGCGAGGGCACTGAAGCTTTCTTT
TRBJ2-3 TRBV24-1 . . 17 CATSHPRGTFSTDTQYF TGTGCCACCAGTCACCCCCGCGGGACATTTTCCACAGATACGCAGTATTTT
TRBJ2-1 TRBV5-1 . . 16 CASSLLGTSTYNEQFF TGCGCCAGCAGCTTGTTGGGGACCTCTACCTACAATGAGCAGTTCTTC
TRBJ2-2 TRBV7-9 . . 15 CASSSGDLGTGELFF TGTGCCAGCAGCTCAGGTGATCTGGGCACCGGGGAGCTGTTTTTT
TRBJ2-1 TRBV15 TRBD2 . 17 CATRGGGSGRTPNEQFF TGTGCCACCCGCGGGGGGGGTAGCGGGAGAACCCCCAATGAGCAGTTCTTC
TRBJ2-7 TRBV28 . few 15 CASSARLGSFHEQYF TGTGCCAGCAGTGCGCGATTAGGTAGTTTCCACGAGCAGTACTTC
TRBJ2-5 TRBV11-2 TRBD2 . 16 CASSLTLRGGMETQYF TGTGCCAGCAGCCTGACCCTGCGGGGGGGCATGGAGACCCAGTACTTC
TRBJ2-7 TRBV13 . . 13 CASMRQGSYEQYF TGTGCCAGCATGAGGCAGGGCTCCTACGAGCAGTACTTC
TRBJ1-1 TRBV6-1 . few 15 CASSPRGLRNTEAFF TGTGCCAGCAGTCCCCGGGGTTTGAGAAACACTGAAGCTTTCTTT
TRBJ2-2 TRBV27 . . 14 CASNPGANTGELFF TGTGCCAGCAATCCAGGGGCGAACACCGGGGAGCTGTTTTTT
TRBJ2-2 TRBV12-5 TRBD2 few 15 CASGLVLRGAGELFF TGTGCTAGTGGTTTGGTACTCCGGGGGGCCGGGGAGCTGTTTTTT
TRBJ1-1 TRBV28 TRBD1 . 14 CASSFRDRRVEAFF TGTGCCAGCAGTTTTAGGGACAGGCGGGTTGAAGCTTTCTTT
TRBJ2-7 TRBV21-1 . . 14 CASNTPSTDYEQYF TGTGCCAGCAACACTCCCTCGACAGACTACGAGCAGTACTTC
TRBJ2-1 TRBV28 . . 14 CASFIGGPYNEQFF TGTGCCAGCTTCATAGGGGGGCCCTACAATGAGCAGTTCTTC